This TCR beta chain came from a study of tumor-infiltrating lymphocytes in localized non-small cell lung cancer. Study summary: Some samples were collected after neoadjuvant chemotherapy; smokers, never-smokers and several histologies were included.

About this clone: Its target is not known.

Whole-study findings and limits: No T-cell fraction difference was seen between IM1 and IM2 tumors. TCRbeta sequencing showed higher T cell infiltration in tumors than uninvolved lung. Available tissue quantity limited TCR sequencing to a patient subset.

Sequencing used immunoSEQ multiplex PCR; TCRdb keeps in-frame clones, though not all of them. The sample contains 7,000 to 9,500 clones, 77% of which appear only once. Material: lung tumor tissue. This TCR came from a human donor with non-small cell lung cancer.

CDR3 residues: CASSLLGGNTIYF. The CDR3 DNA sequence: TGTGCCAGCAGCTTGTTAGGAGGAAACACCATATATTTT. This rearrangement joins TRBV11-2 to TRBJ1-3; D is unclear. Between the trimmed V and J ends, which lost 3 bases and 4 bases, there was a span of 7 bases. Germline V gene lookup returns CDR1 SGHAT and CDR2 FQNNGV. The CDR3 covers 13 residues. Complete variable domain (other parts from reference TRBV11-2 and TRBJ1-3): EAGVAQSPRYKIIEKRQSVAFWCNPISGHATLYWYQQILGQGPKLLIQFQNNGVVDDSQLPKDRFSAERLKGVDSTLKIQPAKLEDSAVYLCASSLLGGNTIYFGEGSWLTVV.